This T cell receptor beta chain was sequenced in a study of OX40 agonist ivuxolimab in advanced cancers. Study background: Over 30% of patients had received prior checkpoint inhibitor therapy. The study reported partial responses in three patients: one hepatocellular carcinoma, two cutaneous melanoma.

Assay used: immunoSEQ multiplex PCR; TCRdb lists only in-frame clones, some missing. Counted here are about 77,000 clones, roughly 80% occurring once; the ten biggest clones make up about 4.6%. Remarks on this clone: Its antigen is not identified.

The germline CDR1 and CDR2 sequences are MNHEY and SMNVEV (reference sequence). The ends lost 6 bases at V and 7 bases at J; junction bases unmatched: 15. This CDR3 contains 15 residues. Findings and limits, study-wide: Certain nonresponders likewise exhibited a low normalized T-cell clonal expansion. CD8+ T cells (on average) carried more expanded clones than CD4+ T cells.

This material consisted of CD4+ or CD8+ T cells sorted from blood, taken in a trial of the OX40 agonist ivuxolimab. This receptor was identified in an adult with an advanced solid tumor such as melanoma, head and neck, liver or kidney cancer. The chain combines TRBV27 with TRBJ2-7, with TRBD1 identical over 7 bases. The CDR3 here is CASSTDRVRPLEQYF. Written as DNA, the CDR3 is TGTGCCAGCAGCACAGACAGGGTAAGGCCCCTTGAGCAGTACTTC.